Sequencing of this T cell receptor (beta chain) was carried out in a study of beta chain features in type 1 diabetes. Overall study results and limits: Researchers cautioned that cDNA sequencing could over-represent cells with high TCR expression. A closer apparent resemblance between naive, central memory and Treg TCRB repertoires was seen in patients than in healthy donors. A definitive answer on HLA type influencing TCRB rearrangement was not reached here.

With 3 bases removed from V and 0 bases from J, the gap between germline ends came to 12 bases. The CDR3 loop spans 15 amino acids. From germline, CDR1 is SGHRS and CDR2 YFSETQ. The isolated RNA, all of it, was reverse transcribed, so expressed TCRB transcripts were what got sequenced. Data came from immunoSEQ multiplex PCR; TCRdb stores just in-frame clones and leaves some out. The profile shows 810,000 or so clones, 17% of them singletons. Naive, central memory, regulatory and stem cell-like memory cells within the CD4+ compartment were sorted using CD45RO/CCR7/CD25/CD127/CD95/CD27. Notes on this clone: The antigen is undetermined.

This TCR derives from a woman younger than 30 in good health. Sequencing was done on a sample of naive CD4+ T cells from blood. The V call is TRBV5-1, the J call TRBJ1-1, with D maybe TRBD1 (6 bases). CDR3 in amino acids: CASSSRGGMNTEAFF. CDR3 DNA sequence: TGCGCCAGCAGCTCCCGAGGGGGAATGAACACTGAAGCTTTCTTT. The full variable domain, in which reference TRBV5-1 and TRBJ1-1 provide the parts outside the CDR3, is KAGVTQTPRYLIKTRGQQVTLSCSPISGHRSVSWYQQTPGQGLQFLFEYFSETQRNKGNFPGRFSGRQFSNSRSEMNVSTLELGDSALYLCASSSRGGMNTEAFFGQGTRLTVV.